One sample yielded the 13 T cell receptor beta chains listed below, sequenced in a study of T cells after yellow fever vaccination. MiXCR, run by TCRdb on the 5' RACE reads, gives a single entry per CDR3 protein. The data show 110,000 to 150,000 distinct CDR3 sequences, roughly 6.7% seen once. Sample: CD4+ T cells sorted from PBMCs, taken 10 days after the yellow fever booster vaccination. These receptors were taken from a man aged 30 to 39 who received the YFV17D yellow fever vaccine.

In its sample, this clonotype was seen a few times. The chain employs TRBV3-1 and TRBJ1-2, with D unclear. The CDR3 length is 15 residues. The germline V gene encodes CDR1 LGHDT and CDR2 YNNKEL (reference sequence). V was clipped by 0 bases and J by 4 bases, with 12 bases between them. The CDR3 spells CASSQDGSAPYGYTF. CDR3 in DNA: TGTGCCAGCAGCCAAGACGGGTCAGCGCCCTATGGCTACACCTTC. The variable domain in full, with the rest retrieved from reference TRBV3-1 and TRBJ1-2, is DTAVSQTPKYLVTQMGNDKSIKCEQNLGHDTMYWYKQDSKKFLKIMFSYNNKELIINETVPNRFSPKSPDKAHLNLHINSLELGDSAVYFCASSQDGSAPYGYTFGSGTRLTVV.

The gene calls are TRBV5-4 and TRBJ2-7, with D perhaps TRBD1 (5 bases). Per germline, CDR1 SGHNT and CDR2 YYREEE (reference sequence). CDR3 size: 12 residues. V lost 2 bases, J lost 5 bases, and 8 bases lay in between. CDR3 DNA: TGTGCCAGCAGCTTAGGGGTCGACGAGCAGTACTTC. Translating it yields CASSLGVDEQYF. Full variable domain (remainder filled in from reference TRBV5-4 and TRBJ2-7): ETGVTQSPTHLIKTRGQQVTLRCSSQSGHNTVSWYQQALGQGPQFIFQYYREEENGRGNFPPRFSGLQFPNYSSELNVNALELDDSALYLCASSLGVDEQYFGPGTRLTVT.

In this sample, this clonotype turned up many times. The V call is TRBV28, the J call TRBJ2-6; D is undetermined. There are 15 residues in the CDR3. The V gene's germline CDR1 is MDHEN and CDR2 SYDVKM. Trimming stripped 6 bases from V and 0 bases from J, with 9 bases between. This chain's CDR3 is CASSTSGSGANVLTF. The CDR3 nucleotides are TGTGCCAGCAGCACCTCGGGCTCTGGGGCCAACGTCCTGACTTTC. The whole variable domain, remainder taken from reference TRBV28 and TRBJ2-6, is DVKVTQSSRYLVKRTGEKVFLECVQDMDHENMFWYRQDPGLGLRLIYFSYDVKMKEKGDIPEGYSVSREKKERFSLILESASTNQTSMYLCASSTSGSGANVLTFGAGSRLTVL.

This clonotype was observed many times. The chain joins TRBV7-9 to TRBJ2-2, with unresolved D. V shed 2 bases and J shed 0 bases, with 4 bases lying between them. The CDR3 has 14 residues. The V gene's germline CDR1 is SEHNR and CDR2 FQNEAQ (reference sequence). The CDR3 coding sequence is TGTGCCAGCAGCTTACCCGCGAACACCGGGGAGCTGTTTTTT. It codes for CASSLPANTGELFF.

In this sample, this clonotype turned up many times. CDR3 residues: CATTGGGENIQYF. The CDR3 coding sequence is TGTGCCACCACCGGCGGGGGGGAAAACATTCAGTACTTC. This chain uses TRBV24-1 with TRBJ2-4; 9 bases match TRBD2. This CDR3 spans 13 amino acids. V dropped 8 bases and J dropped 5; count of bases not matched to a gene: 3. The germline V gene encodes CDR1 KGHDR and CDR2 SFDVKD.

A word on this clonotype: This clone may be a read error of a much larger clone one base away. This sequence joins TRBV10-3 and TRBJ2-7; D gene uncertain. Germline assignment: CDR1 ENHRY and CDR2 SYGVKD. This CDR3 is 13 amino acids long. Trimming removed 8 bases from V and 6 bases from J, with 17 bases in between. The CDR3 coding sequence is TGTGCCATCCCTTACGACCCCACCCGCGAGCAGTACTTC. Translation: CAIPYDPTREQYF.

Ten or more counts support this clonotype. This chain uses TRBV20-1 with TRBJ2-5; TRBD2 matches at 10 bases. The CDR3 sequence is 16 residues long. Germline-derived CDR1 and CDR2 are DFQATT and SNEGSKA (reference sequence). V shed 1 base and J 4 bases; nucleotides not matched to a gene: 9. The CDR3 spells CSARAGSSGRPETQYF. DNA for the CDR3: TGCAGTGCTAGAGCAGGGTCTAGCGGGAGACCAGAGACCCAGTACTTC.

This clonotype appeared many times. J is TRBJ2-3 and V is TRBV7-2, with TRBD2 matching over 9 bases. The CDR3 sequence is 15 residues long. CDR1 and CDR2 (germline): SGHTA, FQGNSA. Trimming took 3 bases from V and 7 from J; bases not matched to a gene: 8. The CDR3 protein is CASSLRTSVTNTQYF. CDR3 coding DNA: TGTGCCAGCAGCTTGAGGACTAGCGTAACAAATACGCAGTATTTT.

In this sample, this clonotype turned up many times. CDR3 bases: TGTGCCAGCAGACAGCCGGGACTAGCTTCCGAGCAGTACTTC. It is translated as CASRQPGLASEQYF. J is TRBJ2-7 and V is TRBV5-6; 9 positions match TRBD2. CDR1 and CDR2 from the germline V gene are SGHDT and YYEEEE. V shed 5 bases, J shed 6 bases, and the junction held 9 bases outside the gene matches. The CDR3 loop spans 14 amino acids.

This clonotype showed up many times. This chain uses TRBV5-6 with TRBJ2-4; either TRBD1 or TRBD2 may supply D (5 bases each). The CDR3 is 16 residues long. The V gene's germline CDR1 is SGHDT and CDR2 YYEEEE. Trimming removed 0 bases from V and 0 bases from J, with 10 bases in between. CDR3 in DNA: TGTGCCAGCAGCTTGGTAGGGGACCTAGCCAAAAACATTCAGTACTTC. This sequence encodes CASSLVGDLAKNIQYF.

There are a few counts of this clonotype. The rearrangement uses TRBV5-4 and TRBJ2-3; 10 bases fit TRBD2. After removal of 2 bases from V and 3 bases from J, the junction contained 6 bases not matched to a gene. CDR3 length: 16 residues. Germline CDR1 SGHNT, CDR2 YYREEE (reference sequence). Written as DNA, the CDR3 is TGTGCCAGCAGCTTTTCCCGGACTAGCGGAACAGATACGCAGTATTTT. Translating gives CASSFSRTSGTDTQYF.

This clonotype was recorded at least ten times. CDR3 DNA: TGTGCCAGCAATTCACTGACAGGGGCGGAGACCCAGTACTTC. This gives the protein CASNSLTGAETQYF. The chain employs TRBV6-2 or TRBV6-3 and TRBJ2-5; 8 nucleotides agree with TRBD1. The V and J ends lost 7 bases and 5 bases, in that order; junction bases with no gene match: 9. The length of the CDR3 is 14 residues. CDR1 and CDR2 (germline): MNHEY, SVGEGT.

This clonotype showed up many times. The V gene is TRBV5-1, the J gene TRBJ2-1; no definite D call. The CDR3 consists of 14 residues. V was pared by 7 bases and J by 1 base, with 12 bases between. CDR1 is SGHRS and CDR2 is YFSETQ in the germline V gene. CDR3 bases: TGCGCCAGCGCTCCTCCGGCTTCCTACAATGAGCAGTTCTTC. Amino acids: CASAPPASYNEQFF.